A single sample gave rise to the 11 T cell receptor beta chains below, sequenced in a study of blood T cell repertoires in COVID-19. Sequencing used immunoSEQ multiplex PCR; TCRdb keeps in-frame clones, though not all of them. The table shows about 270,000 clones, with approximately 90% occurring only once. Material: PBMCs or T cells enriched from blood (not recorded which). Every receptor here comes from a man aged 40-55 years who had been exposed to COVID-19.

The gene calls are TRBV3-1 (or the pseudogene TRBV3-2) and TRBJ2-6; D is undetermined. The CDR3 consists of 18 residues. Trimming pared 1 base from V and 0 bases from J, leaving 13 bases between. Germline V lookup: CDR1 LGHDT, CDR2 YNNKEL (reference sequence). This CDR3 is CASSQVLAPSSGANVLTF. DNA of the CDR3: TGTGCCAGCAGCCAAGTATTGGCACCTAGCTCTGGGGCCAACGTCCTGACTTTC.

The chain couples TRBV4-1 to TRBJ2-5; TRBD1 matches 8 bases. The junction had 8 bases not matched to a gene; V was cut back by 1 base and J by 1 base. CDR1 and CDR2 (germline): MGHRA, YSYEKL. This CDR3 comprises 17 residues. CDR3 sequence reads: CASSQAPQGEIQETQYF. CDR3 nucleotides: TGCGCCAGCAGCCAAGCTCCACAGGGGGAAATCCAAGAGACCCAGTACTTC.

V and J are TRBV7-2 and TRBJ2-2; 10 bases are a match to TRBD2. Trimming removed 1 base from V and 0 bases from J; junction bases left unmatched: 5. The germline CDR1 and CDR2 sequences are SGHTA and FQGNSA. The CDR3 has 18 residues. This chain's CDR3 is CASSLVVLAGANTGELFF. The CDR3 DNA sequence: TGTGCCAGCAGCTTAGTAGTGCTAGCGGGGGCGAACACCGGGGAGCTGTTTTTT.

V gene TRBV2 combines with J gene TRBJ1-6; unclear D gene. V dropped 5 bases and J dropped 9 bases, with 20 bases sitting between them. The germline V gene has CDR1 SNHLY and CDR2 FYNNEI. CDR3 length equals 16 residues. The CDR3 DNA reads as TGTGCCAGCAGTCTAAATCTAGCAAGAGCACGTTCACCCCTCCACTTT. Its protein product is CASSLNLARARSPLHF.

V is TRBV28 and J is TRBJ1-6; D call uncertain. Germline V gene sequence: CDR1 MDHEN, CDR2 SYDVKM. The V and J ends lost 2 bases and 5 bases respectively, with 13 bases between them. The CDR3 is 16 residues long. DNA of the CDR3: TGTGCCAGCAGTTTAAGCAGGAATAATAATAATTCACCCCTCCACTTT. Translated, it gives CASSLSRNNNNSPLHF.

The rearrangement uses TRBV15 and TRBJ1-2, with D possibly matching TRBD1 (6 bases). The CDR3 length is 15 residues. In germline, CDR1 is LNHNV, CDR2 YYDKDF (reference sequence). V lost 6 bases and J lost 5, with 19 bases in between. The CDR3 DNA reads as TGTGCCACCAGGAGGATACCGGGACAACGATATGGCTACACCTTC. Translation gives CATRRIPGQRYGYTF.

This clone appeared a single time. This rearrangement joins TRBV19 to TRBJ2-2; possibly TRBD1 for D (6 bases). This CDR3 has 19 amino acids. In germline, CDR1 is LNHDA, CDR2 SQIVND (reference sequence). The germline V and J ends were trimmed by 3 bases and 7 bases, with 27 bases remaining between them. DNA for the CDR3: TGTGCCAGTAGTATCTTTTTTAGGGTCAGGGGTCGTTCCGGCGGGGAGCTGTTTTTT. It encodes CASSIFFRVRGRSGGELFF.

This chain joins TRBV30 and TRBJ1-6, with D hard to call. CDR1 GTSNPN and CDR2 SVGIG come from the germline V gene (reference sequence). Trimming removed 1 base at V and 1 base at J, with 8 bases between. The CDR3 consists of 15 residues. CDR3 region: CAWSDGGSYNSPLHF. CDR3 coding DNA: TGTGCCTGGAGTGACGGAGGGTCCTATAATTCACCCCTCCACTTT.

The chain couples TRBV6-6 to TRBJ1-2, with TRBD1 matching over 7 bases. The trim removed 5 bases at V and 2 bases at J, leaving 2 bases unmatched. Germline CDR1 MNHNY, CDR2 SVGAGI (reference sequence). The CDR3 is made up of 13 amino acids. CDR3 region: CASSRQGNYGYTF. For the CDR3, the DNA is TGTGCCAGCAGTAGACAGGGAAACTATGGCTACACCTTC.

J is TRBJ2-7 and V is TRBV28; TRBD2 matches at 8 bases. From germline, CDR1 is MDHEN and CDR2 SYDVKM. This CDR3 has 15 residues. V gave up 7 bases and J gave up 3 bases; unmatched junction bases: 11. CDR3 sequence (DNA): TGTGCCAGCACAAGGGGACTAGGGGGTTTCTACGAGCAGTACTTC. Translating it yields CASTRGLGGFYEQYF.

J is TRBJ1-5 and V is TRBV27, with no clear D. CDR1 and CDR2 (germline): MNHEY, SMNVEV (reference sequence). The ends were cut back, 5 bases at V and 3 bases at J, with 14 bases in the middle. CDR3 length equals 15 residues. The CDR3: CASSPRWQDNQPQHF. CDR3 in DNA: TGTGCCAGCAGTCCCCGTTGGCAGGACAATCAGCCCCAGCATTTT.